What follows is one T cell receptor (beta chain) and its context. Its antigen is not identified. This entry is derived from a study of blood T cells in healthy people across ages. Findings of the study overall: Per-million-T-cell TCR beta diversity fell roughly linearly with age.

This CDR3 contains 15 residues. The J segment lost 8 bases and the V segment lost 1 base, leaving 10 bases of the junction unmatched. Germline V gene sequence: CDR1 LGHDT, CDR2 YNNKEL (reference sequence). Next came a second PCR, run for about 7 to 12 cycles, which used a sample-barcoded 5' primer along with a J-beta primer mix. With 12 random nucleotides, a template-switch adaptor tagged each individual cDNA molecule. The yield of each sample was at least 3 million CDR3-containing paired-end reads. From the 5' RACE reads, TCRdb called clonotypes with MiXCR, one entry per CDR3 protein. Of roughly 900,000 distinct CDR3 sequences in the sample, roughly 50% were seen once. Each sample yielded at least 6 million isolated PBMCs.

The chain has TRBV3-1 and TRBJ1-2, with 7 bases aligning to TRBD1. The sequencing sample was made of blood. The TCR was taken from a man aged 30 to 45 in good health. DNA of the CDR3: TGTGCCAGCAGCCAAGCAGCCAGGGGGAGTGAAGGCTACACCTTC. It yields the protein CASSQAARGSEGYTF.